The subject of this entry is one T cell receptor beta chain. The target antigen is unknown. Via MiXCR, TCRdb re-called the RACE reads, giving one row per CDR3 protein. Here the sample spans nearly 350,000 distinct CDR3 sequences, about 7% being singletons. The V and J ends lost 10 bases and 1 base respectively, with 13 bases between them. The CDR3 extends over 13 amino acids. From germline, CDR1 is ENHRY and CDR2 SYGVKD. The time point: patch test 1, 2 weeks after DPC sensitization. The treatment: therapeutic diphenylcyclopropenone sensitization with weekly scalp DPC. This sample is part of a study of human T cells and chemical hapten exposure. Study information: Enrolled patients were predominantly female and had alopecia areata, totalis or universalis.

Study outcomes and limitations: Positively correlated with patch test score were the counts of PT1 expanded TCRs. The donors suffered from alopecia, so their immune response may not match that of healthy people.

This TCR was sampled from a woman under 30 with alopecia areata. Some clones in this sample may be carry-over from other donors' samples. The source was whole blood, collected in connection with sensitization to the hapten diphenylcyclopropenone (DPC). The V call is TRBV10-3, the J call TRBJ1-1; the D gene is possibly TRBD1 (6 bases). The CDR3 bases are TGTGCCAGCCGGAGGGGGGAGAACACTGAAGCTTTCTTT. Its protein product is CASRRGENTEAFF.